The next 20 T cell receptor beta chains were all read from a single sample in a study of molecular identifiers for immune sequencing clone quantification (dated by TCRdb to 2016 to 2018). The method behind the library was PCR. The sample was run on a NextSeq 500. The raw public reads went through TCRdb reprocessing: fastp at Q25, MiXCR clone calling, in-frame beta chains kept. All rows with the same CDR3 protein become a single entry with the most common DNA and genes. This sample lists approximately 680,000 distinct CDR3 sequences; 25% were detected once. About 0.8% of the sample goes to the ten largest clones. The sequenced sample was naive CD8+ T cells from blood, with Jurkat cell RNA spiked in. The cell subset or site label, as the study defines it: FACS-sorted CD8+CD4-CCR7+CD45RA+ naive T cells. All receptors derive from a human donor in good health. Some libraries in this study had Jurkat cell RNA spiked in.

This clonotype was observed at least ten times. This chain uses TRBV14 with TRBJ1-5; D not certain. CDR1 SGHDN and CDR2 FVKESK come from the germline V gene. Trimming took off 0 bases at V and 4 bases at J, with 4 bases between the two ends. The CDR3 has 13 residues. CDR3: CASSQDPNQPQHF. The CDR3 nucleotides read TGTGCCAGCAGCCAAGATCCGAATCAGCCCCAGCATTTT.

This clonotype was picked up a small number of times. The genes are TRBV9 and TRBJ2-5; TRBD1 might be the D (7 bases). Germline CDR1 reads SGDLS; CDR2 reads YYNGEE. The CDR3 spans 14 residues. The germline V and J ends were trimmed by 2 bases and 2 bases, with 10 bases remaining between them. CDR3 sequence: CASSVQGGQETQYF. The CDR3 region has the DNA TGTGCCAGCAGCGTTCAGGGGGGACAAGAGACCCAGTACTTC.

The rearrangement uses TRBV5-1 and TRBJ2-3, with 15 bases identical to TRBD2. This CDR3 contains 21 residues. Germline loops: CDR1 SGHRS, CDR2 YFSETQ. The trim removed 4 bases at V and 4 bases at J, leaving 19 bases unmatched. The CDR3 sequence: CASSLGGPPWTSGGAADTQYF. The DNA for the CDR3 is TGCGCCAGCAGCCTGGGGGGGCCTCCATGGACTAGCGGGGGGGCCGCAGATACGCAGTATTTT.

Details on this clonotype: A much bigger clone sits one base away, suggesting this may be a read error. The chain joins TRBV4-2 to TRBJ2-7; perhaps TRBD2 as D (5 bases). V was trimmed by 3 bases and J by 4 bases, leaving 16 bases between them. This CDR3 region has 15 residues. Per the germline V gene, CDR1 is LGHNA and CDR2 is YNFKEQ. The CDR3 is CASSQTNGPFYEQYF. The CDR3 nucleotides read TGTGCCAGCAGCCAGACTAACGGACCATTTTACGAGCAGTACTTC.

The chain employs TRBV20-1 and TRBJ2-5; D may correspond to TRBD1 or TRBD2 (5 bases each). Germline loops: CDR1 DFQATT, CDR2 SNEGSKA (reference sequence). CDR3 length equals 16 residues. The V gene lost 0 bases and the J gene lost 2 bases, with 16 bases spanning the gap. The CDR3 nucleotides are TGCAGTGCTAGAGATTCTGTGGGGGTATGGCAAGAGACCCAGTACTTC. Encoded protein: CSARDSVGVWQETQYF.

Turning to this clonotype: An end of the junction differs from the germline gene, which may be a read error. The chain recombines TRBV7-3 with TRBJ2-7; 11 bases are a match to TRBD2. The CDR3 runs 19 residues. Germline CDR1 SGHTA, CDR2 FQGTGA. The CDR3 DNA is TGTGCCAGCAGCTCCCCCCTCGGGACTACTAGCGGGGGTAACTACGGGCAGTACTTC. It translates to CASSSPLGTTSGGNYGQYF. The full variable domain, completed using reference TRBV7-3 and TRBJ2-7, is GAGVSQTPSNKVTEKGKYVELRCDPISGHTALYWYRQSLGQGPEFLIYFQGTGAADDSGLPNDRFFAVRPEGSVSTLKIQRTERGDSAVYLCASSSPLGTTSGGNYGQYFGPGTRLTVT.

This clonotype occurred many times. The chain uses TRBV7-9 and TRBJ2-4; D ambiguous. The CDR3 is 15 residues long. The V end lost 5 bases, the J end lost 8 bases, and 19 bases lay between the germline ends. The germline V gene has CDR1 SEHNR and CDR2 FQNEAQ (reference sequence). The CDR3 here is CASSPPGFGGDIQYF. CDR3 DNA sequence: TGTGCCAGCAGCCCCCCCGGGTTTGGTGGGGACATTCAGTACTTC.

The chain uses TRBV25-1 and TRBJ2-1; TRBD1 matches at 11 bases. The CDR3 has 15 amino acids. CDR1 is MGHDK, CDR2 SYGVNS, per germline. V lost 2 bases and J lost 8; bases outside the gene matches: 5. CDR3 region: CASSEVGQGAYEQFF. CDR3 DNA: TGTGCCAGCAGTGAAGTCGGACAGGGGGCCTATGAGCAGTTCTTC. Filled out from reference TRBV25-1 and TRBJ2-1, the complete variable domain reads EADIYQTPRYLVIGTGKKITLECSQTMGHDKMYWYQQDPGMELHLIHYSYGVNSTEKGDLSSESTVSRIRTEHFPLTLESARPSHTSQYLCASSEVGQGAYEQFFGPGTRLTVL.

Many counts were recorded for this clonotype. The J gene is TRBJ2-1, the V gene TRBV24-1; possible D gene TRBD1, 7 bases. Germline V gene lookup returns CDR1 KGHDR and CDR2 SFDVKD. V was pared by 2 bases and J by 9 bases, with 28 bases between. This CDR3 has 19 residues. The CDR3 here is CATSDSTGGERTGLGEQFF. The CDR3 DNA sequence: TGTGCCACCAGTGATTCAACAGGCGGGGAGCGGACAGGTTTGGGTGAGCAGTTCTTC.

This clonotype has just a few counts. The rearrangement uses TRBV4-3 and TRBJ1-2; 7 bases agree with TRBD1. J lost 8 bases, V lost 0 bases, and 6 bases had no gene match. The CDR3 length is 14 residues. Germline assignment: CDR1 LGHNA and CDR2 YSLEER. CDR3 DNA sequence: TGCGCCAGCAGCCAAGATCGGGGGACAGAAGGCTACACCTTC. Its protein product is CASSQDRGTEGYTF.

The sample holds many counts of this clonotype. The J gene is TRBJ2-3, the V gene TRBV20-1; tentative D call: TRBD2 (5 bases). V shed 0 bases and J shed 0 bases, with 10 bases lying between them. The CDR3 loop spans 15 amino acids. The germline gives CDR1 DFQATT, CDR2 SNEGSKA (reference sequence). CDR3 in DNA: TGCAGTGCTAGAGACCCGGGAACAAGCACAGATACGCAGTATTTT. Amino acid sequence: CSARDPGTSTDTQYF.

The J gene is TRBJ1-1, the V gene TRBV4-3; perhaps TRBD1 as D (6 bases). The CDR3 has 15 amino acids. Germline CDR1 reads LGHNA; CDR2 reads YSLEER. The ends were cut back, 4 bases at V and 3 bases at J, with 15 bases in the middle. CDR3 in DNA: TGCGCCAGCAGCCGCTCGAGGACAGCGGACACTGAAGCTTTCTTT. Residues: CASSRSRTADTEAFF.

This clonotype occurred many times. The CDR3 is CASSPRRGARETEAFF. In DNA form, the CDR3 reads TGTGCCAGCAGCCCTAGACGGGGGGCGCGGGAGACTGAAGCTTTCTTT. The rearrangement links TRBV7-9 to TRBJ1-1; TRBD1 is a possible D gene (6 bases). CDR1 and CDR2 (germline): SEHNR, FQNEAQ (reference sequence). Trimming removed 5 bases at V and 5 bases at J, with 21 bases between. The CDR3 sequence is 16 residues long. Full variable domain (remainder filled in from reference TRBV7-9 and TRBJ1-1): DTGVSQNPRHKITKRGQNVTFRCDPISEHNRLYWYRQTLGQGPEFLTYFQNEAQLEKSRLLSDRFSAERPKGSFSTLEIQRTEQGDSAMYLCASSPRRGARETEAFFGQGTRLTVV.

This chain uses TRBV9 with TRBJ2-7; D may correspond to TRBD1 or TRBD2 (5 bases each). Trimming left V 3 bases short and J 7 bases short, with 14 bases between. This CDR3 is 13 amino acids long. Germline V lookup: CDR1 SGDLS, CDR2 YYNGEE. In DNA, the CDR3 is TGTGCCAGCAGCGCAGACGGGGCTAGGGAGCAGTACTTC. Translated, it gives CASSADGAREQYF.

This clonotype was observed a single time. Just one base apart from a much larger clone, this may be a read error. This rearrangement joins TRBV29-1 to TRBJ1-6, with 11 bases lining up with TRBD1. The germline V gene has CDR1 SQVTM and CDR2 ANQGSEA. The CDR3 is 13 amino acids. For the CDR3, the DNA is TGCAGCGCCCGGACAGGGGGCGGATCACCCTTCCACTTT. The encoded protein is CSARTGGGSPFHF. Complete variable domain (other parts from reference TRBV29-1 and TRBJ1-6): SAVISQKPSRDICQRGTSLTIQCQVDSQVTMMFWYRQQPGQSLTLIATANQGSEATYESGFVIDKFPISRPNLTFSTLTVSNMSPEDSSIYLCSARTGGGSPFHFGNGTRLTVT.

The chain joins TRBV27 to TRBJ2-3, with 10 bases matching TRBD2. This CDR3 is 16 amino acids long. V trimming: 3 bases; J trimming: 3 bases; junction bases outside the gene matches: 6. CDR1 is MNHEY and CDR2 is SMNVEV in the germline V gene (reference sequence). This CDR3 is CASSFGAGGQTDTQYF. CDR3 coding DNA: TGTGCCAGCAGTTTCGGAGCGGGGGGGCAAACAGATACGCAGTATTTT.

Notes on this clonotype: A read error may explain this, as a much larger clone is one base away. The J gene is TRBJ1-3, the V gene TRBV30; D is perhaps TRBD1 (5 bases). V lost 5 bases and J 2 bases, leaving 16 bases between the germline ends. This CDR3 comprises 15 residues. CDR1 is GTSNPN and CDR2 is SVGIG in the germline V gene (reference sequence). CDR3 coding DNA: TGTGCCTGGGCCCCCCGGGGGACTCCTGGAAACACCATATATTTT. Its translation: CAWAPRGTPGNTIYF.

The chain carries TRBV27 and TRBJ1-6; D might be TRBD1 (5 bases). There are 14 residues in the CDR3. Germline V gene data show CDR1 as MNHEY and CDR2 as SMNVEV (reference sequence). V dropped 2 bases and J dropped 12 bases, with 14 bases sitting between them. CDR3 sequence: CASSLNPGILPLHF. CDR3 coding DNA: TGTGCCAGCAGTTTAAATCCAGGGATTTTACCCCTCCACTTT.

The gene calls are TRBV5-6 and TRBJ2-6; D unclear. CDR3 length equals 17 residues. Germline CDR1 and CDR2: SGHDT and YYEEEE. V lost 0 bases, J lost 0 bases, and 10 bases lay in between. In DNA form, the CDR3 reads TGTGCCAGCAGCTTGGGGAACAGCTACTCTGGGGCCAACGTCCTGACTTTC. It is translated as CASSLGNSYSGANVLTF.

This chain uses TRBV9 with TRBJ1-1, with D possibly TRBD1 on 6 matching bases. Trimming stripped 3 bases from V and 4 bases from J, with 13 bases between. This CDR3 is 14 amino acids long. Germline V gene data show CDR1 as SGDLS and CDR2 as YYNGEE. This CDR3 reads CASSGGASGTEAFF. Written as DNA, the CDR3 is TGTGCCAGCAGCGGGGGGGCCTCGGGCACTGAAGCTTTCTTT.